The TCR beta chain described here comes from a study of Graves' ophthalmopathy and Graves' hyperthyroidism. Amplified material comprised TCR beta CDR3 regions derived from RNA transcripts. RT-PCR with HTBI primers came first, then second-round multiplex PCR. One entry per CDR3 protein results from TCRdb running MiXCR on the multiplex PCR reads. The sample yields about 370,000 distinct CDR3 sequences, about a sixth seen once. This clonotype was found a few times. V was shortened by 1 base and J by 2 bases, with 12 bases between the two germline ends. Germline V gene sequence: CDR1 KGHSH, CDR2 LQKENI. The CDR3 covers 15 residues.

V and J are TRBV18 and TRBJ2-7, with D perhaps TRBD1 or TRBD2 (5 bases each). The origin of this receptor is an adult woman with stable Graves' hyperthyroidism. Sequenced material: peripheral blood. The CDR3 region is CASSPRGFAAYEQYF. CDR3 bases: TGTGCCAGCTCACCACGGGGGTTTGCTGCCTACGAGCAGTACTTC.